Each of the 14 T cell receptor beta chains below was sequenced from the same sample in a study of beta chain features in type 1 diabetes (dated by TCRdb to the late 2010s). Study-wide findings and limitations: Type 1 diabetes patients showed a moderate but significant shortening of TCRB CDR3 length in all four CD4+ subsets.

Library method: the immunoSEQ multiplex PCR assay. The entire isolated RNA was reverse transcribed using the High Capacity cDNA Reverse Transcription Kit, and thus expressed TCRB transcripts were sequenced. The table was pulled from immuneACCESS by TCRdb, which kept in-frame rearrangements only. Such tables lose some clones; where checked, under half of the loss comes from unresolved V genes, and the rest has no known cause. Within this sample are fewer than 400,000 clones, with roughly 9% of them counted one time only. The ten largest clones capture over 0.95% of the sample. These receptors have no known antigen. The sequencing input was central memory CD4+ T cells from blood. The receptors were gathered from a man aged 30 to 45 with type 1 diabetes.

The rearrangement joins TRBV27 to TRBJ1-2; D may be TRBD1 (6 bases). CDR1 and CDR2 (germline): MNHEY, SMNVEV (reference sequence). V dropped 5 bases and J dropped 0 bases, with 13 bases sitting between them. This CDR3 is built from 15 residues. CDR3 sequence reads: CASSKIQGTNYGYTF. The CDR3 DNA follows: TGTGCCAGCAGTAAGATACAGGGCACTAACTATGGCTACACCTTC.

This clone has more than one count but fewer than ten. V usage is TRBV19 and J usage is TRBJ2-7; 9 bases fit TRBD1. V trimming: 6 bases; J trimming: 0 bases; junction bases outside the gene matches: 3. This CDR3 has 14 residues. Germline-derived CDR1 and CDR2 are LNHDA and SQIVND (reference sequence). Here the CDR3 DNA reads TGTGCCAGTAGCGGGACAGGGCCCTCCTACGAGCAGTACTTC. This encodes CASSGTGPSYEQYF.

The CDR3 coding sequence is TGCGCCAGCAGCCTAGACAGGGCGTCTAATTCACCCCTCCACTTT. Translated: CASSLDRASNSPLHF. The chain employs TRBV4-3 and TRBJ1-6; 7 nucleotides align to TRBD1. CDR3 length: 15 residues. Germline assignment: CDR1 LGHNA and CDR2 YSLEER. V trimming: 4 bases; J trimming: 6 bases; junction bases outside the gene matches: 6.

This clone was counted a few times. The chain uses TRBV7-2 and TRBJ2-1; D is unclear. The CDR3 runs 18 residues. V was trimmed by 5 bases and J by 4 bases, leaving 24 bases between them. Germline-derived CDR1 and CDR2 are SGHTA and FQGNSA. Written as DNA, the CDR3 is TGTGCCAGCAGCCCCGCGTTTGGTACGGGTCTGGGGTACAATGAGCAGTTCTTC. It encodes CASSPAFGTGLGYNEQFF.

The chain combines TRBV11-2 with TRBJ1-2; no clear D gene. In germline, CDR1 is SGHAT, CDR2 FQNNGV. The CDR3 runs 15 residues. With 4 bases removed from V and 6 bases from J, the gap between germline ends came to 18 bases. The CDR3 here is CASSSTRFPLNGYTF. CDR3 sequence (DNA): TGTGCCAGCAGCTCAACCAGGTTCCCCCTCAATGGCTACACCTTC.

This clone has a handful of counts. The chain combines TRBV5-6 with TRBJ2-3; 7 bases align to TRBD1. This CDR3 is 16 amino acids long. Germline V gene lookup returns CDR1 SGHDT and CDR2 YYEEEE. V trimming: 3 bases; J trimming: 0 bases; junction bases outside the gene matches: 7. Here the CDR3 reads CASSSRTGPSTDTQYF. In nucleotides, the CDR3 is TGTGCCAGCAGCTCCAGGACAGGCCCTAGCACAGATACGCAGTATTTT.

The chain combines TRBV15 with TRBJ2-3; D uncertain. Trimming stripped 1 base from V and 0 bases from J, with 5 bases between. CDR1 and CDR2 from the germline V gene are LNHNV and YYDKDF (reference sequence). The CDR3 spans 14 residues. The CDR3 DNA sequence: TGTGCCACCAGCAGAGGGGTCAGCACAGATACGCAGTATTTT. Amino acid sequence: CATSRGVSTDTQYF.

The rearrangement joins TRBV6-6 to TRBJ2-3, with TRBD2 matching 8 bases. CDR1 MNHNY and CDR2 SVGAGI come from the germline V gene (reference sequence). Trimming removed 6 bases from V and 6 bases from J; junction bases left unmatched: 11. The CDR3 contains 15 residues. CDR3 amino acids: CASSHPGLDGDTQYF. The CDR3 DNA follows: TGTGCCAGCAGCCACCCGGGACTAGATGGCGATACGCAGTATTTT.

The CDR3 DNA sequence: TGCGCCAGCAGAACAGACCACGGGTCCGGAAACATTCAGTACTTC. Residues: CASRTDHGSGNIQYF. The genes are TRBV4-3 and TRBJ2-4; D is uncertain. This CDR3 is 15 amino acids long. Germline lookup yields CDR1 LGHNA and CDR2 YSLEER. Between the trimmed V and J ends, which lost 6 bases and 6 bases, there was a span of 18 bases.

This clone was seen a handful of times. This sequence joins TRBV18 and TRBJ1-6, with unresolved D. CDR3 length equals 18 residues. V was shortened by 3 bases and J by 7 bases, with 22 bases between the two germline ends. Germline V CDR1 and CDR2: KGHSH, LQKENI. The CDR3 is CASSPAFAVLQPNSPLHF. The DNA of the CDR3 is TGTGCCAGCTCACCGGCTTTTGCAGTCCTTCAGCCCAATTCACCCCTCCACTTT. The full variable domain, completed using reference TRBV18 and TRBJ1-6, is NAGVMQNPRHLVRRRGQEARLRCSPMKGHSHVYWYRQLPEEGLKFMVYLQKENIIDESGMPKERFSAEFPKEGPSILRIQQVVRGDSAAYFCASSPAFAVLQPNSPLHFGNGTRLTVT.

This clone was recorded at least ten times. The chain links TRBV4-1 to TRBJ2-1, with TRBD2 matching 9 bases. The CDR3 contains 18 residues. V dropped 4 bases and J dropped 15; count of bases not matched to a gene: 25. CDR1 and CDR2 (germline): MGHRA, YSYEKL. The CDR3 reads CASSPSEGQRGVAFERFF. In DNA form, the CDR3 reads TGCGCCAGCAGCCCCTCCGAGGGGCAGCGGGGGGTGGCGTTTGAGAGGTTCTTC.

This clone came up a few times. V gene TRBV21-1 combines with J gene TRBJ2-1; TRBD2, the D gene given by the table, was not confirmed from the DNA. TRBV21-1 represents a pseudogene. The CDR3 is made up of 15 amino acids. CDR3 in DNA: TGTGCCAGCGCGGGGGGACAGACGTCCTACAATGAGCAGTTCTTC. Protein: CASAGGQTSYNEQFF.

The chain employs TRBV7-2 and TRBJ2-1; 9 nucleotides agree with TRBD2. CDR3 length equals 15 residues. Germline values: CDR1 SGHTA, CDR2 FQGNSA. The J segment lost 4 bases and the V segment lost 0 bases, leaving 1 base of the junction unmatched. CDR3 sequence: CASSLASGGYNEQFF. The CDR3 bases are TGTGCCAGCAGCTTAGCTAGCGGGGGATACAATGAGCAGTTCTTC.

This sequence joins TRBV5-6 and TRBJ2-5; TRBD1 matches at 10 bases. V was clipped by 1 base and J by 5 bases; unmatched bases: 5. The CDR3 contains 15 residues. Germline CDR1 is SGHDT and CDR2 is YYEEEE. The CDR3 nucleotides are TGTGCCAGCAGCTTGACGACAGGGGGCGGGGAGACCCAGTACTTC. Amino acid sequence: CASSLTTGGGETQYF.